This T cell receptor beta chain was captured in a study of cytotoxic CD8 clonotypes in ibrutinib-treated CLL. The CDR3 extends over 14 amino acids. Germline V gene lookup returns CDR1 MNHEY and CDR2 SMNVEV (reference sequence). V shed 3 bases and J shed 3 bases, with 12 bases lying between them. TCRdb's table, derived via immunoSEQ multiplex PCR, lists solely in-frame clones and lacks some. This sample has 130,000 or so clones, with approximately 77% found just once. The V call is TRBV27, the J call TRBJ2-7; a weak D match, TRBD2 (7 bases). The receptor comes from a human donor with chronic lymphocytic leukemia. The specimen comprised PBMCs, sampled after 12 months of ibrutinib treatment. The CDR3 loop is CASSFGGGYYEQYF. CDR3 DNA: TGTGCCAGCAGTTTCGGCGGGGGCTACTACGAGCAGTACTTC.